These T cell receptor beta chains were read from a single sample in a study of T cell changes during pregnancy in multiple sclerosis. Assay used: immunoSEQ multiplex PCR; TCRdb lists only in-frame clones, some missing. The sample lists over 50,000 clones, around 90% occurring once. The sample was peripheral blood, taken in the third trimester of pregnancy. The receptors originated from a female donor in good health, enrolled as a control in a pregnancy study. Each CDR3 is given with its conserved first and last residue. D genes are given only for firm matches. Expanded clones are given a class, and other clones once, few, many or no size at all.

V,J,D,size,CDR3,DNA
TRBV19,TRBJ2-4,TRBD2,once,CASRKTSGELNIQYF,TGTGCCAGTCGAAAAACTAGCGGGGAGCTAAACATTCAGTACTTC
TRBV10-3,TRBJ1-5,TRBD1,.,CAMTGDLNQPQHF,TGTGCCATGACAGGGGACCTCAATCAGCCCCAGCATTTT
TRBV4-1,TRBJ1-1,.,.,CASSHRDTEAFF,TGCGCCAGCAGCCACCGGGACACTGAAGCTTTCTTT
TRBV28,TRBJ2-4,.,.,CASSTPGGTGKAGPGNIQYF,TGTGCCAGCAGTACCCCGGGGGGGACAGGGAAGGCGGGCCCCGGGAACATTCAGTACTTC
TRBV5-5,TRBJ2-7,TRBD2,.,CASSLHGLAQEQYF,TGTGCCAGCAGCTTGCATGGACTAGCGCAAGAGCAGTACTTC
TRBV7-9,TRBJ1-5,.,.,CASSAQGSTQPQHF,TGTGCCAGCAGCGCGCAGGGTTCGACCCAGCCCCAGCATTTT
TRBV10-3,TRBJ1-5,.,.,CAISESGQSNQPQHF,TGTGCCATCAGTGAGTCTGGGCAAAGCAATCAGCCCCAGCATTTT
TRBV10-3,TRBJ2-6,.,.,CAISALTSPGANVLTF,TGTGCCATCAGTGCCCTAACTAGCCCTGGGGCCAACGTCCTGACTTTC
TRBV5-1,TRBJ1-6,.,.,CASSLAVALNSPLHF,TGCGCCAGCAGCTTGGCCGTAGCGCTCAATTCACCCCTCCACTTT
TRBV5-4,TRBJ1-2,TRBD1,once,CASSFGDKGAYGYTF,TGTGCCAGCAGCTTCGGGGATAAGGGGGCGTATGGCTACACCTTC
TRBV28,TRBJ1-6,.,.,CASTGGVSPLHF,TGTGCCAGCACCGGGGGGGTTTCACCCCTCCACTTT
TRBV7-9,TRBJ1-2,.,.,CASSEVAADYGYTF,TGTGCCAGCAGCGAAGTAGCAGCCGACTATGGCTACACCTTC
TRBV21-1,TRBJ1-4,.,.,CASSESDGGQLNEKLFF,TGTGCCAGCAGCGAATCCGATGGGGGACAGCTTAATGAAAAACTGTTTTTT
TRBV14,TRBJ1-6,.,.,CASSRSGVPSPLHF,TGTGCCAGCAGCCGCAGCGGGGTCCCCTCACCCCTCCACTTT
TRBV19,TRBJ1-5,TRBD1,.,CASRPGQGHQPQHF,TGTGCCAGTAGACCGGGACAGGGACATCAGCCCCAGCATTTT
TRBV28,TRBJ1-5,.,.,CASSLVIGHVQPQHF,TGTGCCAGCAGTTTGGTAATCGGACATGTTCAGCCCCAGCATTTT
TRBV28,TRBJ1-2,.,once,CASSPPPWPTRQGNGYTF,TGTGCCAGCAGTCCCCCTCCCTGGCCGACCCGCCAGGGCAATGGCTACACCTTC
TRBV27,TRBJ2-5,.,.,CASSLSLTGLETQYF,TGTGCCAGCAGTTTATCGCTGACAGGATTGGAGACCCAGTACTTC
TRBV5-6,TRBJ1-1,.,.,CASSLGAGRRNTEAFF,TGTGCCAGCAGCTTGGGAGCGGGACGTAGGAACACTGAAGCTTTCTTT
TRBV28,TRBJ1-2,.,.,CASRVLGNYGYTF,TGTGCCAGCAGGGTCCTAGGTAACTATGGCTACACCTTC
TRBV7-3,TRBJ2-3,TRBD1,.,CASSSGTGMGTQYF,TGTGCCAGCAGCTCCGGGACAGGGATGGGTACGCAGTATTTT
TRBV11-2,TRBJ2-3,TRBD2,.,CASSPWGASGGAEDTQYF,TGTGCCAGCAGCCCCTGGGGCGCTAGCGGGGGGGCGGAAGATACGCAGTATTTT
TRBV19,TRBJ1-1,.,.,CASSTLGQTMNTEAFF,TGTGCCAGTAGTACCCTCGGACAGACGATGAACACTGAAGCTTTCTTT
TRBV21-1,TRBJ1-6,.,.,CASSKGGTGTPSFRISPLHF,TGTGCCAGCAGCAAAGGCGGGACAGGGACCCCGTCCTTCAGGATTTCACCCCTCCACTTT
TRBV28,TRBJ2-7,.,once,CASRRSHEQYF,TGTGCCAGCAGGCGGTCTCACGAGCAGTACTTC
TRBV4-3,TRBJ1-4,.,.,CASSEGSGSGKLFF,TGCGCCAGCAGCGAAGGGTCAGGGTCGGGCAAACTGTTTTTT
TRBV7-2,TRBJ2-1,TRBD2,.,CASRSSGGAVDEQFF,TGTGCCAGCAGATCTAGCGGGGGGGCCGTGGATGAGCAGTTCTTC
TRBV4-1,TRBJ1-2,.,.,CASSQDLAVPYYGYTF,TGCGCCAGCAGCCAAGATTTGGCAGTTCCTTATTATGGCTACACCTTC
TRBV7-9,TRBJ1-5,.,.,CASSFQGLDQPQHF,TGTGCCAGCAGCTTTCAGGGCCTCGATCAGCCCCAGCATTTT
TRBV4-3,TRBJ1-6,TRBD1,.,CASSEDRVYSPLHF,TGCGCCAGCAGCGAGGACAGGGTGTATTCACCCCTCCACTTT
TRBV5-1,TRBJ1-1,.,few,CASSPGGGNVEAFF,TGCGCCAGCAGCCCCGGTGGGGGGAACGTTGAAGCTTTCTTT
TRBV7-9,TRBJ1-1,.,.,CASSPDRTMNTEAFF,TGTGCCAGCAGCCCAGACAGGACCATGAACACTGAAGCTTTCTTT
TRBV10-3,TRBJ1-1,TRBD1,.,CAISDSGGPNTEAFF,TGTGCCATCAGTGACTCAGGGGGCCCGAACACTGAAGCTTTCTTT
TRBV11-1,TRBJ2-3,.,.,CASSLRQYDTQYF,TGTGCCAGCAGCTTAAGACAGTACGATACGCAGTATTTT
TRBV5-1,TRBJ2-5,.,.,CASSLAGGETQYF,TGCGCCAGCAGCTTGGCAGGGGGGGAGACCCAGTACTTC
TRBV10-3,TRBJ2-2,TRBD1,.,CASWQGAVDTGELFF,TGTGCCTCCTGGCAGGGGGCAGTGGACACCGGGGAGCTGTTTTTT
TRBV7-2,TRBJ1-5,.,.,CASSFTGLNQPQHF,TGTGCCAGCAGCTTTACAGGGTTGAATCAGCCCCAGCATTTT
TRBV13,TRBJ2-4,.,.,CASSLLETDRHIQYF,TGTGCCAGCAGCTTACTCGAGACAGACAGACACATTCAGTACTTC
TRBV7-8,TRBJ1-5,TRBD1,.,CASSFIKGQGAFNQPQHF,TGTGCCAGCAGCTTTATAAAAGGACAGGGGGCCTTCAATCAGCCCCAGCATTTT
TRBV6-4,TRBJ1-5,.,.,CASSDLVGGQGPAGGQPQHF,TGTGCCAGCAGTGACTTGGTAGGAGGACAAGGTCCCGCGGGGGGTCAGCCCCAGCATTTT
TRBV5-1,TRBJ2-1,.,.,CASSLGRQFSYNEQFF,TGCGCCAGCAGCTTGGGACGACAGTTTTCCTACAATGAGCAGTTCTTC